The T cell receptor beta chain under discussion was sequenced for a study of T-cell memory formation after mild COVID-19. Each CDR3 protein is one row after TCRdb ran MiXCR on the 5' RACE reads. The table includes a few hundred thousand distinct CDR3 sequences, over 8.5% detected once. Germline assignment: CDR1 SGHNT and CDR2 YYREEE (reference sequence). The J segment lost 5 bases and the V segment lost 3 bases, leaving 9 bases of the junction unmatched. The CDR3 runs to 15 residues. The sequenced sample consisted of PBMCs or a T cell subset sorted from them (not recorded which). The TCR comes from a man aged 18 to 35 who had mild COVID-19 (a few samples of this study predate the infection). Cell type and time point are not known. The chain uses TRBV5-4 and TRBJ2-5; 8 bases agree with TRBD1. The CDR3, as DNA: TGTGCCAGCAGCTGGGGGTCAGGGGGCGCGGAGACCCAGTACTTC. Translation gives CASSWGSGGAETQYF.